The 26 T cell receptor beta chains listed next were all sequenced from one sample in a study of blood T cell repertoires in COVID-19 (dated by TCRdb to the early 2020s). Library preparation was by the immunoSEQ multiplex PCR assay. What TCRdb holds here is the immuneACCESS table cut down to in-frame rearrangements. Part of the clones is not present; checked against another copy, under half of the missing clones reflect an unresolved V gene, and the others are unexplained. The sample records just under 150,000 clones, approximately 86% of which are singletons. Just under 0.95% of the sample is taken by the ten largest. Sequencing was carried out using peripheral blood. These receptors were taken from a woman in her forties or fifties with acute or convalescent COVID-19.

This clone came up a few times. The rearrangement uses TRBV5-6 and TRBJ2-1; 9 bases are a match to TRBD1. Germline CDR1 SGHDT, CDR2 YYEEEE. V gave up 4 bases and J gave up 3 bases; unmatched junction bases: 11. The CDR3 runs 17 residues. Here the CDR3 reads CASSLKSGTGYYNEQFF. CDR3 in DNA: TGTGCCAGCAGCCTCAAATCCGGGACAGGGTACTACAATGAGCAGTTCTTC.

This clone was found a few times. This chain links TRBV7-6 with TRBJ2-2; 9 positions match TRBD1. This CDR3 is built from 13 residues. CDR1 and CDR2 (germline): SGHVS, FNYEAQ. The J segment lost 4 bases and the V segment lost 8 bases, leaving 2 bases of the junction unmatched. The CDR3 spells CASGDRATGELFF. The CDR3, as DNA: TGTGCCAGCGGGGACAGGGCCACCGGGGAGCTGTTTTTT.

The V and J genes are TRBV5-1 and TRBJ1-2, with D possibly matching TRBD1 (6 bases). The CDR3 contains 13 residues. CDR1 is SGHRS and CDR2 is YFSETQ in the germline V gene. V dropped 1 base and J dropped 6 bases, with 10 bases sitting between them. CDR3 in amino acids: CASSLSPGDGYTF. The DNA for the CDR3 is TGCGCCAGCAGCTTGAGTCCAGGGGATGGCTACACCTTC.

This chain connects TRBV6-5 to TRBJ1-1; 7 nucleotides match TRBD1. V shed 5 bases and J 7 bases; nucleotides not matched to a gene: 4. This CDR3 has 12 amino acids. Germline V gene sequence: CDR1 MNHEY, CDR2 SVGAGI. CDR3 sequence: CASSRTGLEAFF. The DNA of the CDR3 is TGTGCCAGCAGTAGGACAGGTCTTGAAGCTTTCTTT.

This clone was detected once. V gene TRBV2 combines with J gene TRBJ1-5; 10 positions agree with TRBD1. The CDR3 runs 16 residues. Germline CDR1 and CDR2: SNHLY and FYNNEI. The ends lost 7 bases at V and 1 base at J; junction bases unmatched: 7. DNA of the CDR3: TGTGCCAGCAATTGGGACAGGGGCGGAAGCAATCAGCCCCAGCATTTT. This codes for CASNWDRGGSNQPQHF.

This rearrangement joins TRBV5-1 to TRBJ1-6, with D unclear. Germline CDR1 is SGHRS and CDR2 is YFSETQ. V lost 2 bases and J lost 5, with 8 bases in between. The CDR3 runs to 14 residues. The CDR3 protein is CASSLQRDNSPLHF. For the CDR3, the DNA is TGCGCCAGCAGCTTACAGAGGGATAATTCACCCCTCCACTTT.

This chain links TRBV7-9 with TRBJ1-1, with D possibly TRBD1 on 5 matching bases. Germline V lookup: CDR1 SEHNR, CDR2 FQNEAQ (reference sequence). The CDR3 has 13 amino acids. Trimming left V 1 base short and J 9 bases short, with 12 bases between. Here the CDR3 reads CASSLVSTAKAFF. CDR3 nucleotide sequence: TGTGCCAGCAGCTTAGTTTCGACAGCCAAAGCTTTCTTT.

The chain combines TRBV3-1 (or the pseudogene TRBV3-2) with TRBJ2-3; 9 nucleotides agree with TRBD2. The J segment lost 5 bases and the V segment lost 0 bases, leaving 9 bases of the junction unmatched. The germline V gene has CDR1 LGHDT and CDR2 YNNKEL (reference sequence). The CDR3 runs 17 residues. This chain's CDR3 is CASSQDSAGGQIDTQYF. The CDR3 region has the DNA TGTGCCAGCAGCCAAGATAGCGCGGGGGGGCAGATAGATACGCAGTATTTT.

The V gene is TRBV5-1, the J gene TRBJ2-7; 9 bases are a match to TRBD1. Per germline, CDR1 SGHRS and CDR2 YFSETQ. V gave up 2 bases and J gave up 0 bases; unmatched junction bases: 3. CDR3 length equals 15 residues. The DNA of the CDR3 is TGCGCCAGCAGCTTCCGGGACAGGGTCTCCTACGAGCAGTACTTC. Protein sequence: CASSFRDRVSYEQYF.

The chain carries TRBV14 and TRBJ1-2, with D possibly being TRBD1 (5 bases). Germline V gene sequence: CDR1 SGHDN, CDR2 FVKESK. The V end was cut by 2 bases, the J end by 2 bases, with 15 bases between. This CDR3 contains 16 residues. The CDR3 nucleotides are TGTGCCAGCAGCCAACCTGCAAGGGGAGGGAACTATGGCTACACCTTC. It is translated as CASSQPARGGNYGYTF.

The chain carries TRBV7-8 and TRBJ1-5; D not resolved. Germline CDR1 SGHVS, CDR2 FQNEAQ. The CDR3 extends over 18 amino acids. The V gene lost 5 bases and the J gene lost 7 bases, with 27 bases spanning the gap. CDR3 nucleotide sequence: TGTGCCAGCAGCCTCCTCCCCGCCGGGCCCCAACGAGGGCAGCCCCAGCATTTT. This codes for CASSLLPAGPQRGQPQHF.

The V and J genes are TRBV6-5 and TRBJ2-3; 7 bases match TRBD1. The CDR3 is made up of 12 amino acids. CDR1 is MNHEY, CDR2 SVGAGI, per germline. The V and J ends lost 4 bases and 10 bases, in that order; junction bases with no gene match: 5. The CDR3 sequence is CASSSDRMAQYF. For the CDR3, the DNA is TGTGCCAGCAGTTCGGACAGGATGGCGCAGTATTTT.

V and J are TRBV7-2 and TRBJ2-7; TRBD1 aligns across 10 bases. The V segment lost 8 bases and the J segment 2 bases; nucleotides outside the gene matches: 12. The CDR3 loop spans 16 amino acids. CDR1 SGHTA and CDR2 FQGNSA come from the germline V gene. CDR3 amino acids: CASLALPGQGTYEQYF. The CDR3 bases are TGTGCCAGCCTGGCTCTCCCGGGACAGGGGACCTACGAGCAGTACTTC.

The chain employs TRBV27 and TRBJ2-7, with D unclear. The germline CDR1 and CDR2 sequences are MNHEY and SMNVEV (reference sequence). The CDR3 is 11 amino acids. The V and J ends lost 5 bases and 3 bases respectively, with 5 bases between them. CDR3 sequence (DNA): TGTGCCAGCAGTGGGCTCTACGAGCAGTACTTC. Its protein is CASSGLYEQYF.

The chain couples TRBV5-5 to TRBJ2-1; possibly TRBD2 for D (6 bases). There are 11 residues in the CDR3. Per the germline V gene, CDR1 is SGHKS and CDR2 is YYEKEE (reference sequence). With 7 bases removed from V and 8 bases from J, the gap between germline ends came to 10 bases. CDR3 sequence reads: CASDWGDEQFF. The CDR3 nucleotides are TGTGCCAGCGACTGGGGGGATGAGCAGTTCTTC.

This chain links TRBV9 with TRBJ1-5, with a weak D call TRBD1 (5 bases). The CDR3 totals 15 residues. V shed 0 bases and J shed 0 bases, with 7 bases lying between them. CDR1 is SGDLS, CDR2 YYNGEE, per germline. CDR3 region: CASSVVGDSNQPQHF. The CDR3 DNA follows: TGTGCCAGCAGCGTAGTAGGGGATAGCAATCAGCCCCAGCATTTT.

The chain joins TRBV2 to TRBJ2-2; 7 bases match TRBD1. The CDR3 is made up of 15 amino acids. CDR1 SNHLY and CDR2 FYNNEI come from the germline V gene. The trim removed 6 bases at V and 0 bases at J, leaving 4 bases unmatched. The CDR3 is CASSGDRTNTGELFF. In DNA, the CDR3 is TGTGCCAGCAGCGGGGACAGAACGAACACCGGGGAGCTGTTTTTT.

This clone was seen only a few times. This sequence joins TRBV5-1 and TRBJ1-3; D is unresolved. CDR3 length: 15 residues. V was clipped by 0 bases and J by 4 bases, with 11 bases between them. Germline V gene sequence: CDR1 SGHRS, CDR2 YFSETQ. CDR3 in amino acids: CASSLAAGYGNTIYF. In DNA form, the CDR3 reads TGCGCCAGCAGCTTGGCCGCGGGGTACGGAAACACCATATATTTT.

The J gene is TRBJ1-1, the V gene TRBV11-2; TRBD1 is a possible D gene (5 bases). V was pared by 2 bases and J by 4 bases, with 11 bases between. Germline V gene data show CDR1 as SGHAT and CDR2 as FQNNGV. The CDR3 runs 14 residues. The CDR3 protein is CASSLIGAVTEAFF. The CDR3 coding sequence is TGTGCCAGCAGCTTAATTGGGGCGGTCACTGAAGCTTTCTTT.

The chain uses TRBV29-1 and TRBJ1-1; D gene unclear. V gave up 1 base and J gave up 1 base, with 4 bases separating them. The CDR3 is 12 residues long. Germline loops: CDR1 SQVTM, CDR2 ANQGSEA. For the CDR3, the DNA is TGCAGCGTTGAAGGCGGGAACACTGAAGCTTTCTTT. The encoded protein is CSVEGGNTEAFF.

As DNA, the CDR3 is TGTGCCAGCAGTTCCCGGGTTTCGACAGGGTATGGCTACACCTTC. It is translated as CASSSRVSTGYGYTF. V is TRBV27 and J is TRBJ1-2; 7 bases agree with TRBD1. V shed 4 bases and J 5 bases; nucleotides not matched to a gene: 10. Germline CDR1 MNHEY, CDR2 SMNVEV (reference sequence). CDR3 length: 15 amino acids.

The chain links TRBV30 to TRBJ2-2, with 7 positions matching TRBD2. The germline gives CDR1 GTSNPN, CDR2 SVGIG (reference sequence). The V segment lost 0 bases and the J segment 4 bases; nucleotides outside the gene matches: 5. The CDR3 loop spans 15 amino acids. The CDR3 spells CAWSVWGGTTGELFF. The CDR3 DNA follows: TGTGCCTGGAGTGTATGGGGGGGAACCACCGGGGAGCTGTTTTTT.

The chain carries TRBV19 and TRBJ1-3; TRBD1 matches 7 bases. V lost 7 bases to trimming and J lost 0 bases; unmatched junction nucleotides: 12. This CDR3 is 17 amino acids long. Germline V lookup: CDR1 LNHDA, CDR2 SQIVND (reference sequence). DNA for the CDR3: TGTGCCAGTAACACTGACCGGGACAGCGCCTCTGGAAACACCATATATTTT. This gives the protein CASNTDRDSASGNTIYF.

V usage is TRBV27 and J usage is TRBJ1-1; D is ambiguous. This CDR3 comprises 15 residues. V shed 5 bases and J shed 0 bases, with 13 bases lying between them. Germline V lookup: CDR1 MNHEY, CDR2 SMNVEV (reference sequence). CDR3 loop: CASSREEGLNTEAFF. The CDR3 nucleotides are TGTGCCAGCAGTAGGGAGGAGGGCCTGAACACTGAAGCTTTCTTT.

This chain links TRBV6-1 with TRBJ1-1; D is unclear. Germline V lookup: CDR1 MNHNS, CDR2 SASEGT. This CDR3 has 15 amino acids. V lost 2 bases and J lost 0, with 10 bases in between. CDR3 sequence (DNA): TGTGCCAGCAGTGAAAGTCGCCAGATGAACACTGAAGCTTTCTTT. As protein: CASSESRQMNTEAFF.

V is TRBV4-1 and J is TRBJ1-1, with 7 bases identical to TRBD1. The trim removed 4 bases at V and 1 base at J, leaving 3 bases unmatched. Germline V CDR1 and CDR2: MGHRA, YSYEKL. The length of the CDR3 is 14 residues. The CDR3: CASSPWTGNTEAFF. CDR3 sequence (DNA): TGCGCCAGCAGCCCTTGGACAGGGAACACTGAAGCTTTCTTT.